What follows are 20 T cell receptor beta chains derived from one specimen sequenced in a study of OX40 agonist ivuxolimab in advanced cancers. Sequencing was performed with immunoSEQ multiplex PCR; in TCRdb, only in-frame clones are kept and a portion is missing. This table holds 50,000 to 60,000 clones, over 75% found once. Sequencing used CD4+ or CD8+ T cells sorted from blood, obtained in a trial of the OX40 agonist ivuxolimab. These receptors were obtained from an adult with an advanced solid tumor such as melanoma, head and neck, liver or kidney cancer.

The chain carries TRBV18 and TRBJ2-5; weak D call: TRBD1 (5 bases). This CDR3 region has 11 residues. Germline CDR1 and CDR2: KGHSH and LQKENI. The V end lost 6 bases, the J end lost 3 bases, and 5 bases lay between the germline ends. CDR3 sequence reads: CASSDKETQYF. CDR3 bases: TGTGCCAGCTCGGACAAAGAGACCCAGTACTTC.

This clone was observed a few times. The chain employs TRBV5-4 and TRBJ2-7; D might be TRBD2 (6 bases). CDR3 size: 12 residues. Germline V gene sequence: CDR1 SGHNT, CDR2 YYREEE (reference sequence). Trimming removed 1 base from V and 7 bases from J, with 9 bases in between. The CDR3 loop reads CASSLPAGEQYF. In nucleotides, the CDR3 is TGTGCCAGCAGCTTGCCGGCGGGGGAGCAGTACTTC. Drawing the rest from reference TRBV5-4 and TRBJ2-7, the complete variable domain is ETGVTQSPTHLIKTRGQQVTLRCSSQSGHNTVSWYQQALGQGPQFIFQYYREEENGRGNFPPRFSGLQFPNYSSELNVNALELDDSALYLCASSLPAGEQYFGPGTRLTVT.

The chain combines TRBV9 with TRBJ2-2; the match to TRBD2 covers 10 bases. The CDR3 spans 15 residues. Germline CDR1 and CDR2: SGDLS and YYNGEE. Trimming removed 3 bases from V and 7 bases from J; junction bases left unmatched: 6. The CDR3 is CASSAGAGGGGELFF. The CDR3 DNA follows: TGTGCCAGCAGCGCCGGAGCGGGAGGGGGCGGGGAGCTGTTTTTT.

Only one count was recorded for this clone. CDR3 nucleotides: TGTGCCAGCCTGCCCAGGGGCAAAATTGGAGGGAAACTCGGTGAGCAGTTCTTC. Translation gives CASLPRGKIGGKLGEQFF. The rearrangement uses TRBV27 and TRBJ2-1; D is perhaps TRBD1 or TRBD2 (6 bases each). CDR3 length equals 18 residues. Germline CDR1 reads MNHEY; CDR2 reads SMNVEV (reference sequence). V lost 8 bases to trimming and J lost 9 bases, with 32 bases between them.

This clone occurred once. The V call is TRBV15, the J call TRBJ2-1, with D possibly matching TRBD1 (7 bases). Looked up from germline, CDR1 is LNHNV and CDR2 is YYDKDF (reference sequence). V was clipped by 3 bases and J by 0 bases, with 24 bases between them. The CDR3 contains 20 residues. CDR3 DNA sequence: TGTGCCACCAGCAGGAGGGGGCCCTGGGAGTTCGGGGGCTCCTACAATGAGCAGTTCTTC. Protein product: CATSRRGPWEFGGSYNEQFF. Full variable domain (missing parts from reference TRBV15 and TRBJ2-1): DAMVIQNPRYQVTQFGKPVTLSCSQTLNHNVMYWYQQKSSQAPKLLFHYYDKDFNNEADTPDNFQSRRPNTSFCFLDIRSPGLGDTAMYLCATSRRGPWEFGGSYNEQFFGPGTRLTVL.

The genes are TRBV19 and TRBJ2-1; D is unclear. Germline CDR1 reads LNHDA; CDR2 reads SQIVND (reference sequence). This CDR3 contains 13 residues. Trimming left V 2 bases short and J 12 bases short, with 14 bases between. In DNA form, the CDR3 reads TGTGCCAGTAGTATAACGTTGGGGATCGGGCAGTTCTTC. Protein product: CASSITLGIGQFF.

The rearrangement joins TRBV6-5 to TRBJ2-7; no clear D gene. Germline V gene lookup returns CDR1 MNHEY and CDR2 SVGAGI. This CDR3 comprises 13 residues. V was trimmed by 4 bases and J by 9 bases, leaving 16 bases between them. For the CDR3, the DNA is TGTGCCAGCAGTTTTAGTCTATCCCAGCCGCAGTACTTC. Translated, it gives CASSFSLSQPQYF.

This clone was recorded a few times. The chain couples TRBV10-3 to TRBJ2-7; TRBD1 matches 9 bases. This CDR3 is 15 amino acids long. Germline lookup yields CDR1 ENHRY and CDR2 SYGVKD. The trim removed 4 bases at V and 0 bases at J, leaving 4 bases unmatched. For the CDR3, the DNA is TGTGCCATCAGTGCAACAGGGGGCCGCTCCTACGAGCAGTACTTC. This translates into CAISATGGRSYEQYF.

This chain joins TRBV6-1 and TRBJ2-3; TRBD1 agrees at 8 bases. Germline CDR1 reads MNHNS; CDR2 reads SASEGT. Trimming removed 8 bases from V and 4 bases from J; junction bases left unmatched: 8. The CDR3 sequence is 14 residues long. CDR3 DNA sequence: TGTGCCAGCCGCCGGAGACAGGGGCCAGATACGCAGTATTTT. Translated, it gives CASRRRQGPDTQYF.

The J gene is TRBJ2-5, the V gene TRBV9, with TRBD2 identical over 8 bases. V was clipped by 2 bases and J by 2 bases; unmatched bases: 5. The CDR3 has 15 amino acids. The germline CDR1 and CDR2 sequences are SGDLS and YYNGEE. CDR3 DNA sequence: TGTGCCAGCAGCGTCGGGGGGGCGCGGCAAGAGACCCAGTACTTC. It specifies CASSVGGARQETQYF. The full variable domain, in which reference TRBV9 and TRBJ2-5 provide the parts outside the CDR3, is DSGVTQTPKHLITATGQRVTLRCSPRSGDLSVYWYQQSLDQGLQFLIQYYNGEERAKGNILERFSAQQFPDLHSELNLSSLELGDSALYFCASSVGGARQETQYFGPGTRLLVL.

The chain combines TRBV7-9 with TRBJ2-2; 7 bases match TRBD2. Germline lookup yields CDR1 SEHNR and CDR2 FQNEAQ (reference sequence). The CDR3 is made up of 16 amino acids. V gave up 4 bases and J gave up 3 bases; unmatched junction bases: 8. The CDR3 sequence is CASSSPGGMDTGELFF. CDR3 nucleotides: TGTGCCAGCAGCTCCCCCGGGGGGATGGACACCGGGGAGCTGTTTTTT.

The chain links TRBV9 to TRBJ2-1, with D possibly matching TRBD2 (5 bases). CDR1 is SGDLS and CDR2 is YYNGEE in the germline V gene. V gave up 6 bases and J gave up 7 bases, with 17 bases separating them. The CDR3 runs to 14 residues. CDR3 sequence: CASIAGPRGNEQFF. The CDR3 DNA is TGTGCCAGCATCGCGGGTCCCCGAGGGAATGAGCAGTTCTTC.

This chain joins TRBV5-4 and TRBJ1-2, with unresolved D. Trimming removed 2 bases from V and 7 bases from J, with 6 bases in between. Germline CDR1 and CDR2: SGHNT and YYREEE (reference sequence). The CDR3 length is 11 residues. CDR3 coding DNA: TGTGCCAGCAGCTTCCACGGTGGCTACACCTTC. It specifies CASSFHGGYTF.

In this sample, this clone turned up once. V usage is TRBV18 and J usage is TRBJ2-3; D is ambiguous. Germline CDR1 KGHSH, CDR2 LQKENI. Trimming removed 3 bases at V and 10 bases at J, with 14 bases between. The CDR3 runs 13 residues. The CDR3 DNA is TGTGCCAGCTCACCCCCCCCAACCAATCCGCAGTATTTT. Encoded protein: CASSPPPTNPQYF.

The gene calls are TRBV6-5 and TRBJ1-3; D gene uncertain. The germline gives CDR1 MNHEY, CDR2 SVGAGI. The CDR3 length is 15 residues. With 5 bases removed from V and 0 bases from J, the gap between germline ends came to 11 bases. CDR3 bases: TGTGCCAGCAGTCCCGTTGGAGGCTCTGGAAACACCATATATTTT. The encoded protein is CASSPVGGSGNTIYF.

The chain is built from TRBV5-1 and TRBJ1-1; TRBD1 agrees at 11 bases. The germline CDR1 and CDR2 sequences are SGHRS and YFSETQ. This CDR3 contains 14 residues. J was trimmed by 5 bases and V by 3 bases; bases with no gene match: 3. The CDR3, as DNA: TGCGCCAGCAGCTCGGGACAGGGGGTTACTGAAGCTTTCTTT. Amino acids: CASSSGQGVTEAFF.

The chain uses TRBV7-2 and TRBJ1-4; 11 bases are a match to TRBD1. The CDR3 runs 16 residues. With 6 bases clipped from V and 8 bases from J, the junction kept 11 bases outside the gene matches. Germline CDR1 SGHTA, CDR2 FQGNSA. The CDR3 spells CASSSERTGGQEKLFF. Written as DNA, the CDR3 is TGTGCCAGCAGTTCGGAAAGGACAGGGGGCCAAGAAAAACTGTTTTTT.

The rearrangement uses TRBV15 and TRBJ2-7; D is possibly TRBD1 or TRBD2 (5 bases each). Trimming left V 9 bases short and J 4 bases short, with 19 bases between. The CDR3 contains 14 residues. The germline gives CDR1 LNHNV, CDR2 YYDKDF (reference sequence). The CDR3 bases are TGTGCCACATCTCGGGAAGGGGCTGGGTACGAGCAGTACTTC. Translating gives CATSREGAGYEQYF.

Here the CDR3 DNA reads TGTGCCAGCAGTCCCGGGACAGTGAACACTGAAGCTTTCTTT. Translation gives CASSPGTVNTEAFF. The chain uses TRBV6-1 and TRBJ1-1; 7 bases are shared with TRBD1. Germline CDR1 and CDR2: MNHNS and SASEGT. CDR3 length: 14 amino acids. Trimming at V came to 5 bases and at J to 0 bases, leaving 3 bases not matched to a gene.

This clone is a singleton in its sample. CDR3 in DNA: TGTGCCAGCAGTGAAAGGTGGGACAGGAGAGGCTACACCTTC. Translating it yields CASSERWDRRGYTF. The V call is TRBV6-1, the J call TRBJ1-2, with 8 bases aligning to TRBD1. The V gene end was trimmed by 2 bases and the J gene end by 8 bases; junction bases not matched to a gene: 7. Germline CDR1 is MNHNS and CDR2 is SASEGT. The CDR3 is 14 amino acids.